This note documents a single T cell receptor beta chain sequence. What it binds is unknown. The germline CDR1 and CDR2 sequences are LNHNV and YYDKDF (reference sequence). V was pared by 4 bases and J by 6 bases, with 6 bases of the junction left unmatched. The CDR3 has 15 residues. Together with a sample-barcoded 5' primer, a J-beta primer mix was included in a second PCR lasting roughly 6 to 12 cycles. Using its own MiXCR run on the 5' RACE reads, TCRdb lists one record per CDR3 protein. The sample shows approximately 800,000 distinct CDR3 sequences, more than 55% of them seen only once. This specimen comes from a study of blood T cells in healthy people across ages. Study-wide background: Per every two T cells, about one barcoded beta molecule was captured by template switching.

Study-wide results and limits: CMV infection status of these donors was not known.

Sample: blood. The chain carries TRBV15 and TRBJ2-7, with 13 bases lining up with TRBD2. This clonotype was sampled from a man aged 40-55 years in good health. CDR3 nucleotides: TGTGCCACCAGCATCGGGCGGACTAGCGGGAGCGAGCAGTACTTC. It specifies CATSIGRTSGSEQYF.